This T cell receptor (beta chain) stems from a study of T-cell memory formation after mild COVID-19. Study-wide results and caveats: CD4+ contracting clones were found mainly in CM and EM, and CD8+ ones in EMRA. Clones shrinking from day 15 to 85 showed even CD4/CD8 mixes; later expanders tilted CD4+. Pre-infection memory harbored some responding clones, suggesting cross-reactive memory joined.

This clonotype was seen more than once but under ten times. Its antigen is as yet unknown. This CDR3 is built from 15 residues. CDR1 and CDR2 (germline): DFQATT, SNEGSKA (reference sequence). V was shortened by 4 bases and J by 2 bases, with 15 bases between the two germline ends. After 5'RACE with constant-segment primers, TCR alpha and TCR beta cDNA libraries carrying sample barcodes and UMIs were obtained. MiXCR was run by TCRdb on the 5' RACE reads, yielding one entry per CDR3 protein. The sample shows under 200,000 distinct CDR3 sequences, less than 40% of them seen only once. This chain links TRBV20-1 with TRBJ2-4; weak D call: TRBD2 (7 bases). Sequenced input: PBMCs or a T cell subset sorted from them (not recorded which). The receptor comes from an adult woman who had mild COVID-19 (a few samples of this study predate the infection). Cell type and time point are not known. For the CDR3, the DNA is TGCAGTGCTAACGGCGGGGGCTGGACCAAAAACATTCAGTACTTC. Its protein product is CSANGGGWTKNIQYF.